Listed here are 27 T cell receptor beta chains from one sample, sequenced in a study of response to subunit inactivated influenza vaccine. TCRdb re-analysed the RT-PCR reads in MiXCR, keeping a single row per CDR3 protein. The sample shows hundreds of thousands of distinct CDR3 sequences, approximately 15% of them seen only once. This sample comprised PBMCs from blood, obtained around 14 days before vaccination. The receptors derive from a man aged 45-65 years who received an inactivated influenza vaccine.

This clonotype was observed a few times. This chain uses TRBV28 with TRBJ1-3; D ambiguous. V gave up 5 bases and J gave up 0 bases, with 14 bases separating them. The germline gives CDR1 MDHEN, CDR2 SYDVKM. The CDR3 runs 16 residues. This chain's CDR3 is CASSTAAFSSGNTIYF. Here the CDR3 DNA reads TGTGCCAGCAGTACCGCAGCTTTTTCCTCTGGAAACACCATATATTTT.

At least ten counts were recorded for this clonotype. V usage is TRBV5-5 and J usage is TRBJ2-2; 7 nucleotides align to TRBD1. The junction had 10 bases not matched to a gene; V was cut back by 4 bases and J by 7 bases. Germline-derived CDR1 and CDR2 are SGHKS and YYEKEE (reference sequence). The CDR3 runs to 15 residues. The CDR3 sequence is CASSRDRALNGELFF. CDR3 sequence (DNA): TGTGCCAGCAGCCGCGACAGGGCCCTCAACGGGGAGCTGTTTTTT.

This clonotype was picked up a small number of times. J is TRBJ2-3 and V is TRBV12-3 or TRBV12-4; D unresolved. V shed 1 base and J shed 5 bases, with 16 bases lying between them. The CDR3 totals 16 residues. This CDR3 is CASSLVPGRSLDTQYF. CDR3 DNA sequence: TGTGCCAGCAGTTTAGTACCCGGACGGAGCTTAGATACGCAGTATTTT.

There are a few counts of this clonotype. The chain combines TRBV27 with TRBJ2-7, with D hard to call. V gave up 2 bases and J gave up 1 base, with 9 bases separating them. CDR3 length equals 14 residues. Germline V gene data show CDR1 as MNHEY and CDR2 as SMNVEV (reference sequence). The CDR3 protein is CASSLGRWSYEQYF. For the CDR3, the DNA is TGTGCCAGCAGTTTAGGCAGGTGGTCCTACGAGCAGTACTTC.

The V call is TRBV6-2 or TRBV6-3, the J call TRBJ2-1, with D possibly TRBD1 on 5 matching bases. Trimming took 5 bases from V and 9 from J, leaving 23 bases between them. There are 16 residues in the CDR3. Germline V CDR1 and CDR2: MNHEY, SVGEGT. The CDR3 nucleotides are TGTGCCAGCAGTCCAATGAACAGGCGGCCTAGGAGTGAGCAGTTCTTC. Its translation is CASSPMNRRPRSEQFF.

There are a few counts of this clonotype. This chain joins TRBV2 and TRBJ2-2; D unresolved. Germline-derived CDR1 and CDR2 are SNHLY and FYNNEI. V was shortened by 9 bases and J by 8 bases, with 10 bases between the two germline ends. This CDR3 is built from 11 residues. DNA of the CDR3: TGTGCCAGTTATAAAGCTGGGGAGCTGTTTTTT. Its translation: CASYKAGELFF.

In this sample, this clonotype turned up a few times. The chain joins TRBV20-1 to TRBJ2-1; 11 bases are shared with TRBD2. V shed 5 bases, J shed 4 bases, and the junction held 4 bases outside the gene matches. The CDR3 runs 14 residues. The germline V gene has CDR1 DFQATT and CDR2 SNEGSKA (reference sequence). The CDR3 region is CSAGRLAGYNEQFF. CDR3 nucleotides: TGCAGTGCTGGGAGACTAGCGGGGTACAATGAGCAGTTCTTC.

This clonotype was detected only once. V is TRBV25-1 and J is TRBJ2-5; 9 bases align to TRBD1. This CDR3 comprises 16 residues. J was trimmed by 5 bases and V by 4 bases; bases with no gene match: 11. Germline V gives CDR1 MGHDK, CDR2 SYGVNS. This CDR3 reads CASSGPGQGYYETQYF. As DNA, the CDR3 is TGTGCCAGCAGTGGACCCGGACAGGGGTATTACGAGACCCAGTACTTC.

This clonotype has a handful of counts. CDR3 in amino acids: CSAETSPSYEQYF. The CDR3 bases are TGCAGTGCTGAGACTAGCCCATCCTACGAGCAGTACTTC. V gene TRBV20-1 combines with J gene TRBJ2-7; TRBD2 agrees at 7 bases. The CDR3 is 13 amino acids. V was pared by 5 bases and J by 1 base, with 5 bases of the junction left unmatched. Germline CDR1 is DFQATT and CDR2 is SNEGSKA (reference sequence).

This rearrangement joins TRBV6-1 to TRBJ1-4; D might be TRBD1 (6 bases). The CDR3 has 15 amino acids. Deletions cut 7 bases from V and 6 bases from J, with 18 bases between. Per the germline V gene, CDR1 is MNHNS and CDR2 is SASEGT. CDR3 DNA sequence: TGTGCCAGCACCCCATTGGGAGGGGGAGATGAAAAACTGTTTTTT. This translates into CASTPLGGGDEKLFF.

This clonotype was detected ten times or more. The V and J genes are TRBV7-9 and TRBJ1-1; the D is unclear. This CDR3 is built from 14 residues. Trimming stripped 1 base from V and 3 bases from J, with 9 bases between. The V gene's germline CDR1 is SEHNR and CDR2 FQNEAQ (reference sequence). DNA for the CDR3: TGTGCCAGCAGCTTAGTAGGTGGGGACACTGAAGCTTTCTTT. This translates into CASSLVGGDTEAFF. Filled out from reference TRBV7-9 and TRBJ1-1, the complete variable domain reads DTGVSQNPRHKITKRGQNVTFRCDPISEHNRLYWYRQTLGQGPEFLTYFQNEAQLEKSRLLSDRFSAERPKGSFSTLEIQRTEQGDSAMYLCASSLVGGDTEAFFGQGTRLTVV.

The chain links TRBV7-9 to TRBJ2-7; TRBD1 is a possible D gene (6 bases). Germline values: CDR1 SEHNR, CDR2 FQNEAQ (reference sequence). V gave up 2 bases and J gave up 4 bases, with 12 bases separating them. The CDR3 contains 14 residues. Here the CDR3 reads CASSLRGFGYEQYF. Here the CDR3 DNA reads TGTGCCAGCAGCTTAAGGGGGTTCGGTTACGAGCAGTACTTC.

The chain's CDR3 is CASSYRVGGSGADTQYF. The CDR3 DNA sequence: TGTGCCAGCAGTTACCGTGTCGGGGGGTCGGGGGCAGATACGCAGTATTTT. V is TRBV6-2 or TRBV6-3 and J is TRBJ2-3; 7 nucleotides agree with TRBD2. With V trimmed by 2 bases and J by 4 bases, 12 bases remained unmatched. In germline, CDR1 is MNHEY, CDR2 SVGEGT. This CDR3 is built from 17 residues.

This clonotype was seen many times. This sequence joins TRBV7-2 and TRBJ2-2, with D possibly being TRBD2 (5 bases). CDR3 length equals 16 residues. With 5 bases removed from V and 0 bases from J, the gap between germline ends came to 13 bases. Germline V lookup: CDR1 SGHTA, CDR2 FQGNSA. The CDR3 bases are TGTGCCAGCAGCCTCCGCAGACTAACGAACACCGGGGAGCTGTTTTTT. It yields the protein CASSLRRLTNTGELFF. The entire variable domain, with the rest obtained from reference TRBV7-2 and TRBJ2-2, is as follows: GAGVSQSPSNKVTEKGKDVELRCDPISGHTALYWYRQSLGQGLEFLIYFQGNSAPDKSGLPSDRFSAERTGGSVSTLTIQRTQQEDSAVYLCASSLRRLTNTGELFFGEGSRLTVL.

This clonotype has a count of ten or more. The chain has TRBV12-3 or TRBV12-4 and TRBJ2-7, with 7 bases matching TRBD2. The V gene end was trimmed by 0 bases and the J gene end by 5 bases; junction bases not matched to a gene: 7. The CDR3 runs to 15 residues. CDR3 nucleotides: TGTGCCAGCAGTTTAGCGGGAGGGCAGAGCGACGAGCAGTACTTC. Encoded protein: CASSLAGGQSDEQYF.

The chain couples TRBV25-1 to TRBJ2-5, with unresolved D. The germline V and J ends were trimmed by 5 bases and 0 bases, with 16 bases remaining between them. CDR1 is MGHDK and CDR2 is SYGVNS in the germline V gene. This CDR3 has 16 amino acids. The CDR3: CASSPQGLHHQETQYF. The CDR3, as DNA: TGTGCCAGCAGTCCCCAAGGGCTCCATCACCAAGAGACCCAGTACTTC.

The CDR3 nucleotides read TGTGCCAGCAGAAACGGTCGAGGGCGGGGGGCAAAAGATACGCAGTATTTT. This encodes CASRNGRGRGAKDTQYF. This sequence joins TRBV11-2 and TRBJ2-3, with 8 bases identical to TRBD2. This CDR3 comprises 17 residues. The germline V gene has CDR1 SGHAT and CDR2 FQNNGV. V gave up 6 bases and J gave up 5 bases; unmatched junction bases: 16.

The CDR3, as DNA: TGCAGTGCTGAGACCGGGAATTGGCAGTACTTC. Its translation is CSAETGNWQYF. The chain couples TRBV20-1 to TRBJ2-7; tentative D call: TRBD2 (5 bases). The CDR3 is made up of 11 amino acids. Germline assignment: CDR1 DFQATT and CDR2 SNEGSKA (reference sequence). Between the trimmed V and J ends, which lost 5 bases and 9 bases, there was a span of 14 bases.

At least ten counts were recorded for this clonotype. The chain employs TRBV4-3 and TRBJ2-1, with 9 positions matching TRBD2. J lost 10 bases, V lost 3 bases, and 16 bases had no gene match. The CDR3 consists of 17 residues. The germline gives CDR1 LGHNA, CDR2 YSLEER. CDR3 loop: CASSHELKRGVPKEQFF. The CDR3, as DNA: TGCGCCAGCAGCCACGAGCTAAAGCGGGGGGTCCCGAAGGAGCAGTTCTTC.

The table lists this clonotype with a few counts. The rearrangement joins TRBV3-1 to TRBJ2-1; 8 nucleotides line up with TRBD2. This CDR3 has 19 residues. The V gene end was trimmed by 4 bases and the J gene end by 2 bases; junction bases not matched to a gene: 16. From germline, CDR1 is LGHDT and CDR2 YNNKEL (reference sequence). CDR3 sequence reads: CASSLRERLSGITYNEQFF. In nucleotides, the CDR3 is TGTGCCAGCAGCCTCAGAGAGCGCCTTAGCGGGATTACCTACAATGAGCAGTTCTTC.

Comments on this clonotype: Because the CDR3 is missing its conserved closing phenylalanine or tryptophan, this is likely a read error. The gene calls are TRBV2 and TRBJ2-3; a possible D gene is TRBD1 (6 bases). Trimming shortened V by 10 bases and J by 2 bases, and 28 bases separated the two germline ends. Germline CDR1 and CDR2: SNHLY and FYNNEI. This CDR3 is built from 18 residues. CDR3 in DNA: TGTGCCATTCAAACCGGGACATTGAATCCCCGGAACACAGATACGCAGTATATT. Translation: CAIQTGTLNPRNTDTQYI.

The sample holds a few counts of this clonotype. The genes are TRBV9 and TRBJ2-1; possibly TRBD2 for D (5 bases). The CDR3 totals 16 residues. Trimming left V 3 bases short and J 1 base short, with 14 bases between. Germline V gives CDR1 SGDLS, CDR2 YYNGEE. CDR3 in amino acids: CASSARLRDSYNEQFF. In DNA, the CDR3 is TGTGCCAGCAGCGCCCGGTTGAGGGATTCCTACAATGAGCAGTTCTTC.

This chain connects TRBV2 to TRBJ2-7; 8 positions match TRBD1. This CDR3 has 14 residues. Germline V lookup: CDR1 SNHLY, CDR2 FYNNEI. Trimming at V came to 6 bases and at J to 3 bases, leaving 7 bases not matched to a gene. CDR3 in DNA: TGTGCCAGCAGGACGGACAGGGTGGGCTACGAGCAGTACTTC. Protein: CASRTDRVGYEQYF.

The sample holds a few counts of this clonotype. The V gene is TRBV29-1, the J gene TRBJ1-4, with 9 bases lining up with TRBD1. CDR3 length equals 15 residues. Trimming at V came to 4 bases and at J to 8 bases, leaving 11 bases not matched to a gene. Germline V gene sequence: CDR1 SQVTM, CDR2 ANQGSEA. CDR3 amino acids: CSVGGTGTGREKLFF. The CDR3 bases are TGCAGCGTTGGAGGTACCGGGACAGGGCGGGAAAAACTGTTTTTT.

The chain couples TRBV20-1 to TRBJ2-7; D perhaps matches TRBD2 (6 bases). V was cut by 4 bases and J by 6 bases, with 16 bases left in between. This CDR3 contains 13 residues. Germline V lookup: CDR1 DFQATT, CDR2 SNEGSKA (reference sequence). The CDR3, as DNA: TGCAGTGCTATCCGGACCCGCGGGGCCGAGCAGTACTTC. Its translation: CSAIRTRGAEQYF.

This sequence joins TRBV10-3 and TRBJ1-5; D is ambiguous. This CDR3 has 14 amino acids. Looked up from germline, CDR1 is ENHRY and CDR2 is SYGVKD. V was cut by 3 bases and J by 4 bases, with 10 bases left in between. CDR3 residues: CAISDGHSNQPQHF. The CDR3 region has the DNA TGTGCCATCAGTGACGGGCACTCAAATCAGCCCCAGCATTTT.

The chain links TRBV12-3 or TRBV12-4 to TRBJ1-5, with 11 positions matching TRBD1. CDR3 length: 15 residues. V dropped 6 bases and J dropped 4; count of bases not matched to a gene: 5. For the CDR3, the DNA is TGTGCCAGCAGACCAGGGACAGGGGGGAATCAGCCCCAGCATTTT. The encoded protein is CASRPGTGGNQPQHF.